This T cell receptor (beta chain) was obtained from a study of cytomegalovirus exposure and HLA in healthy donors. Study results and limitations: Productive status was seen about 87% or about 30% of the time for most TCR beta V segments in an earlier analysis.

Details on this clone: As yet, its antigen is unknown.

PCR employed 60 Vbeta and 13 Jbeta primers. The protocol was immunoSEQ multiplex PCR, while the TCRdb copy is restricted to in-frame clones and leaves out a portion. This sample carries some 120,000 clones, roughly 70% of them seen once, and the ten largest clones take 1.6%. The germline V gene encodes CDR1 SGHRS and CDR2 YFSETQ. This CDR3 spans 14 amino acids. Trimming stripped 3 bases from V and 3 bases from J, with 12 bases between. This receptor was identified in a woman aged 18-29 years in good health and CMV-seronegative. The sample taken for sequencing was PBMCs. The chain employs TRBV5-1 and TRBJ1-1; a possible D gene is TRBD1 (6 bases). This CDR3 reads CASSSRGSDTEAFF. CDR3 bases: TGCGCCAGCAGCTCCAGGGGTTCGGACACTGAAGCTTTCTTT.